This T cell receptor (beta chain) stems from a study of cytomegalovirus exposure and HLA in healthy donors. Study findings and constraints: Evidence from a later analysis indicated that most CMV-associated TCR beta chains looked HLA-restricted. Most TCR sequences showed up rarely, but some public TCRs showed up in many donors.

CDR1 is SGHRS, CDR2 YFSETQ, per germline. The CDR3 is 17 residues long. V gave up 4 bases and J gave up 8 bases; unmatched junction bases: 16. Comment on this clone: Its antigen is undetermined.

Healthy bone marrow donors made up the donor group. PCR primers comprised 60 Vbeta and 13 Jbeta primers. TCRdb keeps only in-frame clones here, not all; method: immunoSEQ multiplex PCR. The table records some 120,000 clones, around 74% of them present only once. This chain uses TRBV5-1 with TRBJ2-1, with 9 bases matching TRBD1. Sequencing input: PBMCs. The TCR comes from a woman younger than 35 in good health and CMV-seronegative. The CDR3 loop is CASSKQPGTGPYDEQFF. In DNA, the CDR3 is TGCGCCAGCAGCAAACAACCCGGGACAGGGCCTTACGATGAGCAGTTCTTC.